One sample yielded the 13 T cell receptor beta chains listed below, sequenced in a study of PD-1 blockade in classical Hodgkin lymphoma. The data were produced by immunoSEQ multiplex PCR, yet TCRdb's version contains in-frame clones alone and is incomplete. The profile shows about 34,000 clones, less than 85% of them singletons. Every one of the patients relapsed after autologous stem cell transplantation (brentuximab vedotin exposure was variable). The input for sequencing was peripheral blood mononuclear cells (PBMCs), taken before the second cycle of nivolumab. The receptor set was obtained from a human donor with classical Hodgkin lymphoma.

This chain joins TRBV7-9 and TRBJ1-4; 9 nucleotides agree with TRBD1. The CDR3 spans 14 residues. J was trimmed by 8 bases and V by 4 bases; bases with no gene match: 5. The germline CDR1 and CDR2 sequences are SEHNR and FQNEAQ (reference sequence). CDR3 DNA sequence: TGTGCCAGCAGCTGGGGACAGGGCGAAGAAAAACTGTTTTTT. Protein product: CASSWGQGEEKLFF.

The CDR3 nucleotides are TGTGCCAGCAGCCGGACAGGGTTGGAGACCCAGTACTTC. This sequence encodes CASSRTGLETQYF. J is TRBJ2-5 and V is TRBV5-6, with 8 positions matching TRBD1. CDR3 length: 13 residues. Germline V gives CDR1 SGHDT, CDR2 YYEEEE. V lost 4 bases and J lost 5; bases outside the gene matches: 4.

The rearrangement uses TRBV27 and TRBJ1-6; D not resolved. Trimming cost V 6 bases and J 10 bases, with 10 bases left between them. Germline assignment: CDR1 MNHEY and CDR2 SMNVEV (reference sequence). This CDR3 region has 12 residues. The CDR3 region is CASSPRVSPLHF. In nucleotides, the CDR3 is TGTGCCAGCAGCCCGAGGGTGTCACCCCTCCACTTT.

The table lists this clone with a count of one. The V gene is TRBV6-5, the J gene TRBJ1-1; 8 bases agree with TRBD1. Germline loops: CDR1 MNHEY, CDR2 SVGAGI. This CDR3 has 15 amino acids. The V and J ends lost 5 bases and 4 bases, in that order; junction bases with no gene match: 9. The CDR3 nucleotides are TGTGCCAGCAGTCGGAAGCCAGGGGGCGGCACTGAAGCTTTCTTT. Translated, it gives CASSRKPGGGTEAFF.

The chain employs TRBV9 and TRBJ2-1, with D perhaps TRBD2 (5 bases). V gave up 4 bases and J gave up 0 bases, with 14 bases separating them. The germline V gene encodes CDR1 SGDLS and CDR2 YYNGEE. CDR3 length: 16 amino acids. The CDR3 loop reads CASSPRGFSSYNEQFF. DNA of the CDR3: TGTGCCAGCAGCCCCAGAGGGTTTAGCTCCTACAATGAGCAGTTCTTC.

The V and J genes are TRBV5-3 and TRBJ2-5; possible D gene TRBD2, 5 bases. TRBV5-3 is sorted into the ORF group, with uncertain function. V lost 0 bases to trimming and J lost 2 bases, with 17 bases between them. There are 17 residues in the CDR3. The CDR3 loop is CARSLGPRGRGQETQYF. DNA of the CDR3: TGTGCCAGAAGCTTGGGACCTCGTGGCCGAGGGCAAGAGACCCAGTACTTC.

A few counts support this clone. V and J are TRBV29-1 and TRBJ2-5; 12 bases align to TRBD1. V trimming: 6 bases; J trimming: 4 bases; junction bases outside the gene matches: 9. Germline assignment: CDR1 SQVTM and CDR2 ANQGSEA. This CDR3 comprises 15 residues. CDR3 DNA: TGCAGCGTCGTGGGACAGGGGGCGCTCGGAGAGACCCAGTACTTC. Translation gives CSVVGQGALGETQYF.

The gene calls are TRBV7-3 and TRBJ2-2; possibly TRBD1 or TRBD2 for D (5 bases each). The germline V gene has CDR1 SGHTA and CDR2 FQGTGA. The CDR3 runs to 13 residues. Trimming removed 3 bases at V and 7 bases at J, with 9 bases between. CDR3 loop: CASSLGVLGELFF. The CDR3 DNA reads TGTGCCAGCAGCTTGGGGGTGCTCGGGGAGCTGTTTTTT.

The gene calls are TRBV2 and TRBJ1-2; 8 bases match TRBD1. V trimming: 9 bases; J trimming: 6 bases; junction bases outside the gene matches: 9. The CDR3 length is 13 residues. Germline V lookup: CDR1 SNHLY, CDR2 FYNNEI. As DNA, the CDR3 is TGTGCCAGTCGGTTAGACAGGGGTGATGGCTACACCTTC. It encodes CASRLDRGDGYTF.

The chain couples TRBV19 to TRBJ2-3, with TRBD2 matching 10 bases. The trim removed 9 bases at V and 11 bases at J, leaving 11 bases unmatched. The CDR3 runs to 13 residues. Germline assignment: CDR1 LNHDA and CDR2 SQIVND (reference sequence). This CDR3 is CASSSGGAGGQYF. CDR3 DNA: TGTGCCAGCTCTAGCGGGGGCGCCGGGGGGCAGTATTTT. Full variable domain (missing parts from reference TRBV19 and TRBJ2-3): DGGITQSPKYLFRKEGQNVTLSCEQNLNHDAMYWYRQDPGQGLRLIYYSQIVNDFQKGDIAEGYSVSREKKESFPLTVTSAQKNPTAFYLCASSSGGAGGQYFGPGTRLTVL.

Within the sample, this clone is medium-sized. The chain combines TRBV27 with TRBJ1-6; D gene ambiguous. The CDR3 is made up of 13 amino acids. In germline, CDR1 is MNHEY, CDR2 SMNVEV (reference sequence). Trimming left V 6 bases short and J 1 base short, with 4 bases between. The CDR3 coding sequence is TGTGCCAGCAGAGCTTCCTATAATTCACCCCTCCACTTT. It specifies CASRASYNSPLHF.

The V and J genes are TRBV29-1 and TRBJ2-4; 7 nucleotides agree with TRBD2. Germline CDR1 reads SQVTM; CDR2 reads ANQGSEA. J lost 8 bases, V lost 4 bases, and 5 bases had no gene match. CDR3 length: 12 amino acids. CDR3 sequence: CSVVGEGDIQYF. CDR3 in DNA: TGCAGCGTTGTAGGGGAGGGCGACATTCAGTACTTC.

The chain combines TRBV5-6 with TRBJ2-3; possible D gene TRBD2, 6 bases. The CDR3 covers 17 residues. V was pared by 2 bases and J by 1 base, with 17 bases between. The germline V gene has CDR1 SGHDT and CDR2 YYEEEE. CDR3 protein: CASSFLDLREGTDTQYF. The CDR3 nucleotides are TGTGCCAGCAGCTTCCTCGACCTGCGGGAAGGCACAGATACGCAGTATTTT.